This TCR beta chain was recovered during a study of human T cells and chemical hapten exposure. Study information: Patch testing placed 0.01% DPC on the upper back, with readings at 6 days.

This clonotype was counted ten times or more. Via MiXCR, TCRdb re-called the RACE reads, giving one row per CDR3 protein. The sample consists of some 54,000 distinct CDR3 sequences, 9.5% to 10% of them appearing once. Germline V CDR1 and CDR2: MNHEY, SMNVEV (reference sequence). This CDR3 region has 14 residues. Trimming stripped 5 bases from V and 1 base from J, with 12 bases between. Indicated time point: patch test 2, 6 weeks after DPC sensitization. Treatment denoted: therapeutic diphenylcyclopropenone sensitization with weekly scalp DPC. At every patch-test visit, blood was drawn before the patch test was applied.

The sequencing here drew on whole blood, taken in connection with sensitization to the hapten diphenylcyclopropenone (DPC). The receptor comes from a woman between 50 and 59 years old with alopecia areata. Some clones in this sample may be carry-over from other donors' samples. The gene calls are TRBV27 and TRBJ2-7; no firm D call. For the CDR3, the DNA is TGTGCCAGCAGTCCCAGTGGGTCTTCCTACGAGCAGTACTTC. This sequence encodes CASSPSGSSYEQYF.